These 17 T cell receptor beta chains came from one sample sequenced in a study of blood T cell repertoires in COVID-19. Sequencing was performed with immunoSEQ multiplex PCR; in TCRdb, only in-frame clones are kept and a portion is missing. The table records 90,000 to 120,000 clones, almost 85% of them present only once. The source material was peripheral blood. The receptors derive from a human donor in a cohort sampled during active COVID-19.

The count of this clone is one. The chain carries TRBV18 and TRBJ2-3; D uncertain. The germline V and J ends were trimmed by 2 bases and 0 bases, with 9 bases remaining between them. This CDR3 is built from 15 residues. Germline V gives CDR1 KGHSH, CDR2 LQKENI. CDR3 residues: CASSPTASSTDTQYF. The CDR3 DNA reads TGTGCCAGCTCACCAACAGCTTCGAGCACAGATACGCAGTATTTT.

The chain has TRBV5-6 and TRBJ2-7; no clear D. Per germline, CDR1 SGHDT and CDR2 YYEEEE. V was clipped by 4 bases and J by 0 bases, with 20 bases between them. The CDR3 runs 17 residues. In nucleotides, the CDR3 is TGTGCCAGCAGCACCGCATCTCTGCGGCTAAGCTCCTACGAGCAGTACTTC. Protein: CASSTASLRLSSYEQYF.

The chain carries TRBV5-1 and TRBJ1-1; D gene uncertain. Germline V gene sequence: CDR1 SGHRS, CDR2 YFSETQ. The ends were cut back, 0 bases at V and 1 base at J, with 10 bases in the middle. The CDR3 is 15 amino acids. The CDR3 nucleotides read TGCGCCAGCAGCTTGGATAACAGAGAGAACACTGAAGCTTTCTTT. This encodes CASSLDNRENTEAFF.

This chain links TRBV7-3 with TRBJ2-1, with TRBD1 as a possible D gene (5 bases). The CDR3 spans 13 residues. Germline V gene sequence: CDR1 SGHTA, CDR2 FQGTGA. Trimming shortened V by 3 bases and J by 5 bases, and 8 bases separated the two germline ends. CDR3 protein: CASSFRQNNEQFF. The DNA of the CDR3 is TGTGCCAGCAGCTTTCGACAGAACAATGAGCAGTTCTTC.

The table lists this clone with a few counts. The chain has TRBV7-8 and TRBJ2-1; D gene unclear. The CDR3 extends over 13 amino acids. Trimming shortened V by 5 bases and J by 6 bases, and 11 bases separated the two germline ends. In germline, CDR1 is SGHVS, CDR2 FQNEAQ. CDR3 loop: CASSRSYLNEQFF. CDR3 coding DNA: TGTGCCAGCAGCCGTTCCTACCTCAATGAGCAGTTCTTC.

As DNA, the CDR3 is TGTGCCAGCAGCTTAGGGGTGGGAGGGTCGGAAGAGACCCAGTACTTC. Its translation: CASSLGVGGSEETQYF. The V call is TRBV11-3, the J call TRBJ2-5, with 7 bases lining up with TRBD2. The V segment lost 1 base and the J segment 3 bases; nucleotides outside the gene matches: 8. The CDR3 runs to 16 residues. CDR1 is SGHNT, CDR2 YENEEA, per germline.

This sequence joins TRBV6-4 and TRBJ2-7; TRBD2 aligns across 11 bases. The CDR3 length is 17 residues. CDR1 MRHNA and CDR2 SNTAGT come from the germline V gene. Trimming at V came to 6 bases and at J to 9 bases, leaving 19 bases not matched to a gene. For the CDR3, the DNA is TGTGCCAGCAGCTTGACTAGCGGGATGCTAACCGACTTCGGGCAGTACTTC. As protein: CASSLTSGMLTDFGQYF.

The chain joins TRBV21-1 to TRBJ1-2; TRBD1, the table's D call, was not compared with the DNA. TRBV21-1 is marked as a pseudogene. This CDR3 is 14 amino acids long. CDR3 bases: TGTGCCAGCACCGGGACAGCTTATACTAGGGGCTACACCTTC. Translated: CASTGTAYTRGYTF.

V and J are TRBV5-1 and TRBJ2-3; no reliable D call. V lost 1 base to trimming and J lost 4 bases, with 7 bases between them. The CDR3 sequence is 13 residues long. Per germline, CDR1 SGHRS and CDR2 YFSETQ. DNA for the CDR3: TGCGCCAGCAGCTTGTTGTTATCAGATACGCAGTATTTT. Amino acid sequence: CASSLLLSDTQYF.

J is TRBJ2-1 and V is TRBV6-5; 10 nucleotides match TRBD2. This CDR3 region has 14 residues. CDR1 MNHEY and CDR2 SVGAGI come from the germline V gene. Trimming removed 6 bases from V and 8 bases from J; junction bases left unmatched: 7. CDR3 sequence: CASRFLAGVDEQFF. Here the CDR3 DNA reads TGTGCCAGCAGGTTCCTAGCGGGAGTGGATGAGCAGTTCTTC.

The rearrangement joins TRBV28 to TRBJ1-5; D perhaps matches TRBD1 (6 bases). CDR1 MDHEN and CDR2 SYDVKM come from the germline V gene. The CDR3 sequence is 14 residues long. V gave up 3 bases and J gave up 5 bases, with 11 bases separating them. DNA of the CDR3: TGTGCCAGCAGTTTGACTCAGGGGTATCAGCCCCAGCATTTT. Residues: CASSLTQGYQPQHF.

As DNA, the CDR3 is TGTGCCAGCAGCAAGGGACTAGCCTCCGAGACCCAGTACTTC. It translates to CASSKGLASETQYF. The chain is built from TRBV9 and TRBJ2-5, with 9 bases identical to TRBD2. CDR1 and CDR2 (germline): SGDLS, YYNGEE. J gave up 5 bases and V 4 bases, and 6 bases lay outside the gene matches. The CDR3 length is 14 residues.

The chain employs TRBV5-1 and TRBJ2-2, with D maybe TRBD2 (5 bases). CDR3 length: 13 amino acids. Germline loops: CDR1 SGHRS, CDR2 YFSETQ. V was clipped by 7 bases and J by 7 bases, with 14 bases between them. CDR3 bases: TGCGCCAGCTACCCTTGGAGCGGCGGGGAGCTGTTTTTT. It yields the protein CASYPWSGGELFF.

The CDR3 nucleotides are TGTGCCAGCAGTTTGTTCTCTGGAGGACAGGAGTATTTT. The encoded protein is CASSLFSGGQEYF. The chain employs TRBV12-3 or TRBV12-4 and TRBJ2-3; 7 bases match TRBD1. Trimming took 3 bases from V and 13 from J; bases not matched to a gene: 10. There are 13 residues in the CDR3.

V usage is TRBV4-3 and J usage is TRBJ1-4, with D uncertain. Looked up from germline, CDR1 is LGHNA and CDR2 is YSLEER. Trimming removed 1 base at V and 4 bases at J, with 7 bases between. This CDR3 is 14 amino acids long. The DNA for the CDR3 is TGCGCCAGCAGCCAAGGAGTAGTTAATGAAAAACTGTTTTTT. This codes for CASSQGVVNEKLFF.

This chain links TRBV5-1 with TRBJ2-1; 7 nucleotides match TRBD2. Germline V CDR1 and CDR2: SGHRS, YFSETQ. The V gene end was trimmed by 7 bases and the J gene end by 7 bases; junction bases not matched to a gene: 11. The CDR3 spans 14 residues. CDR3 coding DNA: TGCGCCAGCCAACTTAGCGGGCAACGGAATGAGCAGTTCTTC. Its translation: CASQLSGQRNEQFF.

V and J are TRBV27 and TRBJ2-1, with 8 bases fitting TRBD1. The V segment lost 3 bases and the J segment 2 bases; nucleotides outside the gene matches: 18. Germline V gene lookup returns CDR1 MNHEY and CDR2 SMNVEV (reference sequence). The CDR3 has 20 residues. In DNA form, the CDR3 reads TGTGCCAGCAGTTTTGGGGACAGGCCGGGGGTTATCTCCCCCTACAATGAGCAGTTCTTC. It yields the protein CASSFGDRPGVISPYNEQFF.